The 31 T cell receptor beta chains given below trace back to one sample, sequenced in a study of shared clonotypes between healthy human individuals. Produced via immunoSEQ multiplex PCR; TCRdb's table is partial and in-frame only. The table includes about 600,000 clones, approximately 97% detected once. The sequencing input was naive CD4+ T cells sorted from blood. Subset meaning: CD45RA+ positively selected. The origin of the receptors is a woman in her 30s in good health.

The chain is built from TRBV6-5 and TRBJ2-7; D is undetermined. Germline V gene lookup returns CDR1 MNHEY and CDR2 SVGAGI. V was shortened by 0 bases and J by 2 bases, with 11 bases between the two germline ends. The CDR3 runs 15 residues. The CDR3 spells CASSYSITRPYEQYF. In DNA form, the CDR3 reads TGTGCCAGCAGTTACTCGATCACAAGACCCTACGAGCAGTACTTC.

V gene TRBV4-1 combines with J gene TRBJ1-1, with D possibly TRBD1 on 5 matching bases. Germline V gives CDR1 MGHRA, CDR2 YSYEKL. Deletions cut 0 bases from V and 6 bases from J, with 11 bases between. This CDR3 comprises 14 residues. CDR3 nucleotide sequence: TGCGCCAGCAGCCAAGAAAGGGGTAGGGCTGAAGCTTTCTTT. It encodes CASSQERGRAEAFF.

This chain uses TRBV15 with TRBJ2-2, with no clear D. Germline V CDR1 and CDR2: LNHNV, YYDKDF (reference sequence). The length of the CDR3 is 12 residues. Trimming shortened V by 1 base and J by 8 bases, and 5 bases separated the two germline ends. CDR3 sequence (DNA): TGTGCCACCAGCAGAGCTATGGGGGAGCTGTTTTTT. Amino acids: CATSRAMGELFF.

This sequence joins TRBV5-1 and TRBJ2-5; 7 nucleotides match TRBD1. The junction had 10 bases not matched to a gene; V was cut back by 0 bases and J by 5 bases. This CDR3 is 16 amino acids long. CDR1 and CDR2 from the germline V gene are SGHRS and YFSETQ. CDR3 sequence (DNA): TGCGCCAGCAGCTTGGTACAGGGGCCTCTTGGGGAGACCCAGTACTTC. Protein product: CASSLVQGPLGETQYF.

This sequence joins TRBV9 and TRBJ2-2; the match to TRBD2 covers 11 bases. The germline CDR1 and CDR2 sequences are SGDLS and YYNGEE. Germline trimming cut 0 bases from V and 1 base from J; bases unmatched to any gene: 2. This CDR3 has 17 amino acids. CDR3 coding DNA: TGTGCCAGCAGCGTAGGGGGACTAGCGGTGAACACCGGGGAGCTGTTTTTT. It is translated as CASSVGGLAVNTGELFF.

A remark on this clone: This same CDR3 is encoded by further DNA sequences in the sample. The chain recombines TRBV7-3 with TRBJ1-1; TRBD1 is a possible D gene (5 bases). The germline V gene encodes CDR1 SGHTA and CDR2 FQGTGA. This CDR3 is 13 amino acids long. Trimming left V 5 bases short and J 1 base short, with 8 bases between. The CDR3 is CASSLDRNTEAFF. CDR3 nucleotides: TGTGCCAGCAGCCTAGACAGGAACACTGAAGCTTTCTTT. The full variable domain, with the rest looked up from reference TRBV7-3 and TRBJ1-1, is GAGVSQTPSNKVTEKGKYVELRCDPISGHTALYWYRQSLGQGPEFLIYFQGTGAADDSGLPNDRFFAVRPEGSVSTLKIQRTERGDSAVYLCASSLDRNTEAFFGQGTRLTVV.

This clone was detected only once. The chain links TRBV7-2 to TRBJ1-5, with D possibly matching TRBD1 (5 bases). The V gene's germline CDR1 is SGHTA and CDR2 FQGNSA. V lost 2 bases to trimming and J lost 0 bases, with 11 bases between them. This CDR3 comprises 16 residues. Here the CDR3 reads CASSLQGVLSNQPQHF. Here the CDR3 DNA reads TGTGCCAGCAGCTTACAGGGAGTTCTTAGCAATCAGCCCCAGCATTTT.

The chain employs TRBV6-5 and TRBJ2-7; D might be TRBD1 or TRBD2, each matching 5 bases. Trimming cost V 6 bases and J 3 bases, with 15 bases left between them. Looked up from germline, CDR1 is MNHEY and CDR2 is SVGAGI. The CDR3 extends over 14 amino acids. Written as DNA, the CDR3 is TGTGCCAGCAGAAGGGACCGCCTGGGCTACGAGCAGTACTTC. Translation: CASRRDRLGYEQYF.

The chain is built from TRBV7-2 and TRBJ2-1; a weak D match, TRBD2 (5 bases). This CDR3 region has 16 residues. The V gene's germline CDR1 is SGHTA and CDR2 FQGNSA. V was trimmed by 0 bases and J by 7 bases, leaving 16 bases between them. The CDR3 sequence is CASSLADWGLKNEQFF. The CDR3 region has the DNA TGTGCCAGCAGCTTAGCGGACTGGGGTCTAAAGAATGAGCAGTTCTTC.

J is TRBJ2-1 and V is TRBV4-1, with 12 nucleotides matching TRBD1. This CDR3 spans 20 amino acids. Germline values: CDR1 MGHRA, CDR2 YSYEKL. J was trimmed by 9 bases and V by 0 bases; bases with no gene match: 18. The CDR3 sequence is CASSQELGQGAFSGRVEQFF. The CDR3 DNA sequence: TGCGCCAGCAGCCAAGAGTTGGGACAGGGGGCATTTAGCGGGAGAGTTGAGCAGTTCTTC.

The V call is TRBV5-1, the J call TRBJ2-1; D call uncertain. The CDR3 has 15 residues. Germline CDR1 SGHRS, CDR2 YFSETQ. Trimming cost V 0 bases and J 0 bases, with 7 bases left between them. CDR3 sequence reads: CASSLVRSSYNEQFF. In nucleotides, the CDR3 is TGCGCCAGCAGCTTGGTGCGGAGCTCCTACAATGAGCAGTTCTTC. Full variable domain (outside the CDR3, taken from reference TRBV5-1 and TRBJ2-1): KAGVTQTPRYLIKTRGQQVTLSCSPISGHRSVSWYQQTPGQGLQFLFEYFSETQRNKGNFPGRFSGRQFSNSRSEMNVSTLELGDSALYLCASSLVRSSYNEQFFGPGTRLTVL.

The chain employs TRBV28 and TRBJ1-4, with D perhaps TRBD1 (6 bases). Trimming removed 6 bases from V and 8 bases from J, with 16 bases in between. CDR1 MDHEN and CDR2 SYDVKM come from the germline V gene. The CDR3 consists of 14 residues. This chain's CDR3 is CASSPNRDWEKLFF. The CDR3 coding sequence is TGTGCCAGCAGCCCTAACAGGGACTGGGAAAAACTGTTTTTT.

The chain carries TRBV18 and TRBJ1-4; D remains unclear. The germline V and J ends were trimmed by 6 bases and 7 bases, with 12 bases remaining between them. The CDR3 sequence is 13 residues long. Germline CDR1 and CDR2: KGHSH and LQKENI. This chain's CDR3 is CASSTGPVEKLFF. CDR3 in DNA: TGTGCCAGCTCGACCGGACCAGTTGAAAAACTGTTTTTT.

V gene TRBV18 combines with J gene TRBJ2-7; unclear D gene. CDR1 and CDR2 from the germline V gene are KGHSH and LQKENI. The V and J ends lost 2 bases and 2 bases respectively, with 10 bases between them. The CDR3 totals 14 residues. The CDR3 spells CASSPGGGAYEQYF. CDR3 sequence (DNA): TGTGCCAGCTCACCAGGCGGTGGGGCCTACGAGCAGTACTTC. The full variable domain, with the rest looked up from reference TRBV18 and TRBJ2-7, is NAGVMQNPRHLVRRRGQEARLRCSPMKGHSHVYWYRQLPEEGLKFMVYLQKENIIDESGMPKERFSAEFPKEGPSILRIQQVVRGDSAAYFCASSPGGGAYEQYFGPGTRLTVT.

This clone occurred a few times. The V and J genes are TRBV18 and TRBJ2-1; D is unclear. CDR1 is KGHSH, CDR2 LQKENI, per germline. V dropped 1 base and J dropped 5 bases, with 9 bases sitting between them. The CDR3 consists of 14 residues. The CDR3 is CASSPQLSDNEQFF. In DNA form, the CDR3 reads TGTGCCAGCTCACCACAACTCTCTGACAATGAGCAGTTCTTC.

The CDR3 loop is CVVSGNTIYF. The CDR3 bases are TGTGTGGTTTCCGGAAACACCATATATTTT. The rearrangement joins TRBV28 to TRBJ1-3, with no clear D. The CDR3 is made up of 10 amino acids. Germline V gene data show CDR1 as MDHEN and CDR2 as SYDVKM. The full variable domain, with the rest looked up from reference TRBV28 and TRBJ1-3, is DVKVTQSSRYLVKRTGEKVFLECVQDMDHENMFWYRQDPGLGLRLIYFSYDVKMKEKGDIPEGYSVSREKKERFSLILESASTNQTSMYLCVVSGNTIYFGEGSWLTVV.

The chain couples TRBV14 to TRBJ1-2; D gene ambiguous. V was clipped by 2 bases and J by 5 bases, with 9 bases between them. This CDR3 is 13 amino acids long. Germline V gene data show CDR1 as SGHDN and CDR2 as FVKESK. The DNA for the CDR3 is TGTGCCAGCAGCCAATGGACGTTTTATGGCTACACCTTC. Amino acids: CASSQWTFYGYTF.

Here the CDR3 reads CASSFTRTGSNNEQFF. The CDR3 DNA reads TGTGCCAGCAGCTTCACCCGCACAGGCTCGAACAATGAGCAGTTCTTC. This chain links TRBV11-2 with TRBJ2-1; possible D gene TRBD1, 5 bases. CDR3 length: 16 amino acids. V shed 3 bases and J shed 5 bases, with 17 bases lying between them. CDR1 is SGHAT, CDR2 FQNNGV, per germline.

The chain couples TRBV28 to TRBJ1-2; D possibly corresponds to TRBD1 (6 bases). Germline V CDR1 and CDR2: MDHEN, SYDVKM. The CDR3 extends over 17 amino acids. V was cut by 10 bases and J by 0 bases, with 24 bases left in between. CDR3 loop: CATLSGGVGVSNYGYTF. The CDR3, as DNA: TGTGCCACCTTATCGGGGGGCGTTGGGGTCTCTAACTATGGCTACACCTTC.

The gene calls are TRBV6-5 and TRBJ2-7; D might be TRBD1 (6 bases). The CDR3 has 14 amino acids. The germline CDR1 and CDR2 sequences are MNHEY and SVGAGI. The V end lost 0 bases, the J end lost 3 bases, and 9 bases lay between the germline ends. CDR3 sequence: CASSYSGDNYEQYF. The CDR3 DNA is TGTGCCAGCAGTTACTCGGGGGACAACTACGAGCAGTACTTC.

The chain joins TRBV11-2 to TRBJ2-3, with D maybe TRBD1 (5 bases). This CDR3 has 12 amino acids. V dropped 5 bases and J dropped 8 bases, with 11 bases sitting between them. Germline V lookup: CDR1 SGHAT, CDR2 FQNNGV. CDR3 in DNA: TGTGCCAGCAGCCCGACAGCACTTACGCAGTATTTT. It yields the protein CASSPTALTQYF.

The chain has TRBV2 and TRBJ2-3; TRBD2 might be the D (6 bases). In germline, CDR1 is SNHLY, CDR2 FYNNEI. The CDR3 has 15 residues. Trimming took off 6 bases at V and 1 base at J, with 14 bases between the two ends. The CDR3, as DNA: TGTGCCAGCAGACAACGACTAGTGCGCACAGATACGCAGTATTTT. It yields the protein CASRQRLVRTDTQYF.

The V gene is TRBV6-1, the J gene TRBJ1-1; TRBD1 agrees at 9 bases. The CDR3 totals 14 residues. Germline V CDR1 and CDR2: MNHNS, SASEGT. After removal of 5 bases from V and 3 bases from J, the junction contained 4 bases not matched to a gene. The CDR3 DNA reads TGTGCCAGCAGTCTTAGGACAGGGGACACTGAAGCTTTCTTT. It translates to CASSLRTGDTEAFF.

V gene TRBV19 combines with J gene TRBJ2-1, with 10 bases fitting TRBD2. J was trimmed by 1 base and V by 0 bases; bases with no gene match: 15. CDR1 is LNHDA, CDR2 SQIVND, per germline (reference sequence). CDR3 length equals 21 residues. The CDR3 DNA follows: TGTGCCAGTAGTATAGAGAGTCCTAGCGGGAGTGTCTGGAGTTCCTACAATGAGCAGTTCTTC. Residues: CASSIESPSGSVWSSYNEQFF.

The chain couples TRBV9 to TRBJ2-1, with a possible D match to TRBD2 (5 bases). The CDR3 is 13 residues long. Germline-derived CDR1 and CDR2 are SGDLS and YYNGEE. Trimming pared 0 bases from V and 10 bases from J, leaving 11 bases between. CDR3 nucleotides: TGTGCCAGCAGCGTAGGGCTAGCCCCCGAGCAGTTCTTC. Protein: CASSVGLAPEQFF.

This chain joins TRBV21-1 and TRBJ1-4. TRBV21-1 counts as a pseudogene. The CDR3 covers 15 residues. CDR3: CASSKERRSRQKLFF. The CDR3 nucleotides read TGTGCCAGCAGCAAAGAGAGACGGTCGCGGCAGAAACTGTTTTTT.

J is TRBJ2-5 and V is TRBV7-2; a weak D match, TRBD2 (6 bases). The DNA end is more similar to TRBJ2-7, so the J call may be wrong. The CDR3 runs to 13 residues. Germline V gene lookup returns CDR1 SGHTA and CDR2 FQGNSA. Here the CDR3 DNA reads TGTGCCCGCCCCGGGGGACCCGTGGGCGAGCAGTACTTC. Amino acids: CARPGGPVGEQYF.

The rearrangement uses TRBV30 and TRBJ2-5; 7 positions match TRBD2. This CDR3 spans 14 amino acids. With 3 bases clipped from V and 1 base from J, the junction kept 5 bases outside the gene matches. Per the germline V gene, CDR1 is GTSNPN and CDR2 is SVGIG (reference sequence). The CDR3 region has the DNA TGTGCCTGGAGGCGGGAGCCCCTCCAAGAGACCCAGTACTTC. It specifies CAWRREPLQETQYF.

The V gene is TRBV9, the J gene TRBJ2-7, with 7 positions matching TRBD2. Germline V lookup: CDR1 SGDLS, CDR2 YYNGEE. The CDR3 contains 13 residues. V dropped 3 bases and J dropped 6; count of bases not matched to a gene: 6. The CDR3, as DNA: TGTGCCAGCAGCGGACTAGCCGCCGGCGAGCAGTACTTC. It encodes CASSGLAAGEQYF.

V gene TRBV19 combines with J gene TRBJ1-2; TRBD1 might be the D (6 bases). V lost 11 bases and J 0 bases, leaving 16 bases between the germline ends. The CDR3 contains 14 residues. The germline V gene has CDR1 LNHDA and CDR2 SQIVND (reference sequence). Here the CDR3 DNA reads TGTGCCCACTGGGGGGCAGTAACTAACTATGGCTACACCTTC. This sequence encodes CAHWGAVTNYGYTF.

The genes are TRBV5-4 and TRBJ2-5, with 11 bases that match TRBD2. The closer fit of TRBJ2-7 to the DNA end suggests the J call may be wrong. Germline loops: CDR1 SGHNT, CDR2 YYREEE (reference sequence). The CDR3 length is 14 residues. The CDR3 loop reads CATIPSGRTYEQYF. The CDR3 DNA sequence: TGTGCCACCATCCCTAGCGGGAGGACCTACGAGCAGTACTTC.